This T cell receptor (beta chain) is drawn from a study of shared clonotypes between healthy human individuals. To note about this clone: Its antigen is unidentified.

Authors' methods: Junction-only sequences without quality scores were provided by ImmunoSEQ, so filtering was different. Repertoires were generated with immunoSEQ multiplex PCR, while TCRdb's copy carries only in-frame clones and drops some. That table is the source of V, J and clone size, and D and trimming were worked out from the DNA. The profile covers about 1,500,000 clones, with roughly 96% appearing a single time and approximately 1.1% taken by the ten largest. Points from the study as a whole: Around 5% of naive CD4 clonotypes were common to four donors.

This CDR3 is built from 14 residues. Looked up from germline, CDR1 is GTSNPN and CDR2 is SVGIG (reference sequence). Trimming left V 0 bases short and J 4 bases short, with 13 bases between. The receptor was derived from a young man in good health. This chain joins TRBV30 and TRBJ2-7; D uncertain. The sample was naive CD4+ T cells sorted from blood. Described subset: CD45RA+ positively selected. CDR3 sequence (DNA): TGTGCCTGGAGTGTCCCAAGGGTTCTTTACGAGCAGTACTTC. The encoded protein is CAWSVPRVLYEQYF.